The 29 T cell receptor beta chains in this list originate from one sample, sequenced in a study of blood T cell repertoires in COVID-19 (TCRdb year 2020). The protocol used for the library was the immunoSEQ multiplex PCR assay. TCRdb holds this immuneACCESS table with in-frame rearrangements only. Some clones are missing; in checked studies, unresolved V genes explain under half, and the rest has no known cause. Present in this sample are about 150,000 clones, about 80% of which were seen just once. Clones ranked in the top ten supply approximately 13% of the sample. The sequenced material came from peripheral blood. The source is a man aged 65 to 85 who had recovered from COVID-19.

This chain links TRBV19 with TRBJ2-7, with 8 bases matching TRBD1. The CDR3 is 15 amino acids. The junction had 7 bases not matched to a gene; V was cut back by 3 bases and J by 3 bases. Germline CDR1 and CDR2: LNHDA and SQIVND (reference sequence). CDR3 amino acids: CASSIDGTGLYEQYF. The CDR3 DNA sequence: TGTGCCAGTAGTATTGATGGGACAGGACTCTACGAGCAGTACTTC.

This chain connects TRBV6-5 to TRBJ2-5; the match to TRBD1 covers 7 bases. J lost 1 base, V lost 5 bases, and 7 bases had no gene match. The CDR3 has 15 residues. The germline CDR1 and CDR2 sequences are MNHEY and SVGAGI. As DNA, the CDR3 is TGTGCCAGCAGTCGAGACAGGGCCACCCAAGAGACCCAGTACTTC. Translating it yields CASSRDRATQETQYF.

Written as DNA, the CDR3 is TGCGCCAGCAGCGAACAGGGGACAGATGGCTACACCTTC. Its protein product is CASSEQGTDGYTF. The V and J genes are TRBV5-1 and TRBJ1-2, with TRBD1 matching 7 bases. The germline CDR1 and CDR2 sequences are SGHRS and YFSETQ. The CDR3 loop spans 13 amino acids. V lost 4 bases, J lost 6 bases, and 6 bases stayed unmatched.

The rearrangement uses TRBV3-1 (or the pseudogene TRBV3-2) and TRBJ2-3; D possibly corresponds to TRBD1 (6 bases). Per the germline V gene, CDR1 is LGHDT and CDR2 is YNNKEL (reference sequence). This CDR3 comprises 14 residues. The V gene lost 4 bases and the J gene lost 6 bases, with 14 bases spanning the gap. The CDR3 sequence: CASSPRAGVDTQYF. Here the CDR3 DNA reads TGTGCCAGCAGCCCCAGGGCAGGGGTGGATACGCAGTATTTT.

This clone showed up just a few times. The chain carries TRBV19 and TRBJ1-3; unclear D gene. CDR3 length equals 15 residues. Trimming pared 2 bases from V and 0 bases from J, leaving 8 bases between. Germline-derived CDR1 and CDR2 are LNHDA and SQIVND (reference sequence). CDR3 protein: CASSIFRSSGNTIYF. The CDR3 coding sequence is TGTGCCAGTAGTATATTCCGGAGCTCTGGAAACACCATATATTTT.

The chain has TRBV7-9 and TRBJ1-2; D is unresolved. The germline gives CDR1 SEHNR, CDR2 FQNEAQ (reference sequence). This CDR3 has 15 residues. V shed 1 base and J shed 7 bases, with 16 bases lying between them. The CDR3 DNA reads TGTGCCAGCAGCTTAGAGCAGATCCTAGCCCTTGGCTACACCTTC. This codes for CASSLEQILALGYTF.

This clone was counted between two and nine times. The rearrangement joins TRBV7-9 to TRBJ2-5; 9 bases match TRBD1. This CDR3 comprises 15 residues. In germline, CDR1 is SEHNR, CDR2 FQNEAQ (reference sequence). V lost 5 bases, J lost 5 bases, and 9 bases stayed unmatched. The CDR3 spells CASSPSQGAGETQYF. The CDR3, as DNA: TGTGCCAGCAGCCCTTCACAGGGGGCAGGGGAGACCCAGTACTTC.

This clone was seen more than once but under ten times. The chain employs TRBV10-1 and TRBJ2-1; 14 bases line up with TRBD2. V lost 2 bases, J lost 8 bases, and 2 bases stayed unmatched. From germline, CDR1 is WNHNN and CDR2 SYGVQD (reference sequence). The CDR3 extends over 15 amino acids. The chain's CDR3 is CASSEGTSGSHEQFF. CDR3 nucleotide sequence: TGCGCCAGCAGTGAGGGGACTAGCGGGAGCCATGAGCAGTTCTTC.

The chain combines TRBV18 with TRBJ2-5; D might be TRBD2 (5 bases). The CDR3 loop spans 15 amino acids. V lost 6 bases, J lost 9 bases, and 23 bases lay in between. Per the germline V gene, CDR1 is KGHSH and CDR2 is LQKENI. The CDR3 loop is CASSEAAGSPGAQYF. The CDR3 bases are TGTGCCAGCTCGGAGGCAGCCGGATCCCCCGGGGCCCAGTACTTC.

The chain combines TRBV6-6 with TRBJ2-1; TRBD2 matches at 10 bases. Germline V gene sequence: CDR1 MNHNY, CDR2 SVGAGI (reference sequence). The CDR3 contains 17 residues. V lost 5 bases and J lost 9; bases outside the gene matches: 16. This CDR3 is CASSQGRSSGRLSEQFF. Written as DNA, the CDR3 is TGTGCCAGCAGTCAGGGTAGGTCTAGCGGGAGATTGAGTGAGCAGTTCTTC.

This rearrangement joins TRBV28 to TRBJ2-1; 12 nucleotides agree with TRBD2. The CDR3 loop spans 16 amino acids. Losses at the gene ends were 4 bases for V and 4 bases for J; bases not matched to a gene: 5. Germline assignment: CDR1 MDHEN and CDR2 SYDVKM. In DNA form, the CDR3 reads TGTGCCAGCAGTTCGCCGACTAGCGGGAGTTACAATGAGCAGTTCTTC. This gives the protein CASSSPTSGSYNEQFF.

V gene TRBV19 combines with J gene TRBJ1-3; no clear D. The V end was cut by 3 bases, the J end by 0 bases, with 18 bases between. The CDR3 extends over 18 amino acids. Germline V gene sequence: CDR1 LNHDA, CDR2 SQIVND (reference sequence). The CDR3: CASSIYSGSGSSGNTIYF. In DNA form, the CDR3 reads TGTGCCAGTAGTATCTATTCCGGGTCCGGCTCCTCTGGAAACACCATATATTTT. Drawing the rest from reference TRBV19 and TRBJ1-3, the complete variable domain is DGGITQSPKYLFRKEGQNVTLSCEQNLNHDAMYWYRQDPGQGLRLIYYSQIVNDFQKGDIAEGYSVSREKKESFPLTVTSAQKNPTAFYLCASSIYSGSGSSGNTIYFGEGSWLTVV.

The chain recombines TRBV6-1 with TRBJ1-1, with TRBD1 matching over 8 bases. The CDR3 is 15 amino acids. CDR1 is MNHNS, CDR2 SASEGT, per germline. V was pared by 2 bases and J by 1 base, with 3 bases of the junction left unmatched. The CDR3 here is CASSEIGTGNTEAFF. The CDR3 DNA reads TGTGCCAGCAGTGAAATCGGGACAGGGAACACTGAAGCTTTCTTT.

In the case of this clone: This CDR3 is also generated by other DNA sequences in the sample. The rearrangement joins TRBV4-2 to TRBJ1-3; D may be TRBD1 (5 bases). Trimming removed 4 bases from V and 3 bases from J, with 16 bases in between. Germline V gives CDR1 LGHNA, CDR2 YNFKEQ. The CDR3 length is 16 residues. This CDR3 is CASSLLGTGDGNTIYF. Here the CDR3 DNA reads TGTGCCAGCAGCCTCCTAGGTACGGGGGATGGAAACACCATATATTTT.

The chain joins TRBV6-5 to TRBJ1-6; D is uncertain. Germline V gene data show CDR1 as MNHEY and CDR2 as SVGAGI. The CDR3 consists of 14 residues. V was cut by 6 bases and J by 4 bases, with 10 bases left in between. The CDR3 DNA follows: TGTGCCAGCAGCCTAGGAAATTATAATTCACCCCTCCACTTT. Translated: CASSLGNYNSPLHF.

This clone was detected a few times. V and J are TRBV28 and TRBJ2-3, with TRBD2 matching over 7 bases. This CDR3 comprises 13 residues. V gave up 7 bases and J gave up 3 bases; unmatched junction bases: 4. CDR1 is MDHEN, CDR2 SYDVKM, per germline. The CDR3 spells CASKRGGTDTQYF. CDR3 sequence (DNA): TGTGCCAGCAAGCGGGGAGGGACAGATACGCAGTATTTT.

The chain joins TRBV19 to TRBJ2-1, with 9 bases matching TRBD1. Unmatched junction bases numbered 8, after V lost 8 bases and J lost 6 bases. This CDR3 region has 14 residues. The germline CDR1 and CDR2 sequences are LNHDA and SQIVND (reference sequence). In nucleotides, the CDR3 is TGTGCCAGTCGACCGGGACAGGGTTCCAATGAGCAGTTCTTC. This encodes CASRPGQGSNEQFF.

This sequence joins TRBV7-2 and TRBJ2-6; perhaps TRBD2 as D (5 bases). Germline values: CDR1 SGHTA, CDR2 FQGNSA. V was clipped by 1 base and J by 3 bases, with 7 bases between them. CDR3 length equals 15 residues. The CDR3 sequence is CASSLERVGANVLTF. For the CDR3, the DNA is TGTGCCAGCAGCTTAGAGAGGGTTGGGGCCAACGTCCTGACTTTC. The complete variable domain, with remaining parts taken from reference TRBV7-2 and TRBJ2-6, reads GAGVSQSPSNKVTEKGKDVELRCDPISGHTALYWYRQSLGQGLEFLIYFQGNSAPDKSGLPSDRFSAERTGGSVSTLTIQRTQQEDSAVYLCASSLERVGANVLTFGAGSRLTVL.

The genes are TRBV2 and TRBJ1-1; tentative D call: TRBD1 (5 bases). CDR1 and CDR2 from the germline V gene are SNHLY and FYNNEI. V lost 8 bases to trimming and J lost 3 bases, with 19 bases between them. The CDR3 has 15 amino acids. CDR3 nucleotides: TGTGCCAGCGTAATCCGAATTGGGGGGGACACTGAAGCTTTCTTT. The encoded protein is CASVIRIGGDTEAFF.

The chain employs TRBV28 and TRBJ2-2; a possible D gene is TRBD2 (6 bases). Germline-derived CDR1 and CDR2 are MDHEN and SYDVKM. The CDR3 extends over 17 amino acids. V lost 3 bases and J 4 bases, leaving 18 bases between the germline ends. The CDR3 DNA sequence: TGTGCCAGCAGTTTTTCTTGGGGGGTCACGGGCACCGGGGAGCTGTTTTTT. This codes for CASSFSWGVTGTGELFF.

The V call is TRBV7-8, the J call TRBJ2-1; 14 bases are a match to TRBD2. The CDR3 length is 21 residues. The V and J ends lost 4 bases and 2 bases, in that order; junction bases with no gene match: 16. Germline V lookup: CDR1 SGHVS, CDR2 FQNEAQ. The CDR3 spells CASSSTPGLAGVRSAYNEQFF. The CDR3 nucleotides read TGTGCCAGCAGCTCGACCCCGGGACTAGCGGGAGTCCGTAGCGCCTACAATGAGCAGTTCTTC.

The chain employs TRBV18 and TRBJ2-3; 8 nucleotides align to TRBD2. The CDR3 has 15 amino acids. Trimming at V came to 3 bases and at J to 2 bases, leaving 4 bases not matched to a gene. Germline V gene lookup returns CDR1 KGHSH and CDR2 LQKENI. In DNA form, the CDR3 reads TGTGCCAGCTCACCCAGACTAGCGAACACAGATACGCAGTATTTT. Protein: CASSPRLANTDTQYF.

CDR3 DNA: TGTGCCAGCAGCCAACGACAGGGGGCGGGGCAGCCCCAGCATTTT. Translating gives CASSQRQGAGQPQHF. This chain joins TRBV5-6 and TRBJ1-5, with 10 positions matching TRBD1. Trimming removed 4 bases from V and 7 bases from J; junction bases left unmatched: 8. Germline V gene sequence: CDR1 SGHDT, CDR2 YYEEEE. The CDR3 loop spans 15 amino acids.

Here the CDR3 reads CASSQHSGMGAGELFF. CDR3 DNA sequence: TGTGCCAGCAGCCAACATAGCGGGATGGGGGCCGGGGAGCTGTTTTTT. The chain recombines TRBV3-1 (or the pseudogene TRBV3-2) with TRBJ2-2, with 8 bases lining up with TRBD2. The V gene end was trimmed by 2 bases and the J gene end by 6 bases; junction bases not matched to a gene: 8. CDR3 size: 16 residues. Germline CDR1 and CDR2: LGHDT and YNNKEL (reference sequence).

This chain joins TRBV6-2 or TRBV6-3 and TRBJ2-7, with TRBD2 matching 13 bases. Trimming took 6 bases from V and 3 from J; bases not matched to a gene: 8. Germline V gene data show CDR1 as MNHEY and CDR2 as SVGEGT. This CDR3 region has 16 residues. This chain's CDR3 is CASSGLAGEGDYEQYF. For the CDR3, the DNA is TGTGCCAGCAGCGGACTAGCGGGAGAAGGCGACTACGAGCAGTACTTC.

By share, this clone ranks as medium-sized. J is TRBJ2-6 and V is TRBV5-5; D ambiguous. Looked up from germline, CDR1 is SGHKS and CDR2 is YYEKEE (reference sequence). This CDR3 is built from 15 residues. Trimming took 0 bases from V and 0 from J, leaving 4 bases between them. CDR3 sequence: CASSLGGSGANVLTF. Written as DNA, the CDR3 is TGTGCCAGCAGCTTGGGAGGCTCTGGGGCCAACGTCCTGACTTTC.

For the CDR3, the DNA is TGTGCCAGCAGCCACAATCTAGCGGGAGAGTACACCGGGGAGCTGTTTTTT. This gives the protein CASSHNLAGEYTGELFF. V usage is TRBV5-6 and J usage is TRBJ2-2, with 10 bases identical to TRBD2. This CDR3 contains 17 residues. CDR1 and CDR2 (germline): SGHDT, YYEEEE. The V gene end was trimmed by 4 bases and the J gene end by 3 bases; junction bases not matched to a gene: 9.

The V and J genes are TRBV5-6 and TRBJ2-1; D uncertain. Germline V lookup: CDR1 SGHDT, CDR2 YYEEEE. With 4 bases removed from V and 2 bases from J, the gap between germline ends came to 13 bases. The CDR3 contains 15 residues. The CDR3 loop is CASSTLLEPYNEQFF. CDR3 DNA sequence: TGTGCCAGCAGCACACTACTCGAGCCCTACAATGAGCAGTTCTTC.

The rearrangement links TRBV5-1 to TRBJ1-2, with D possibly TRBD1 on 6 matching bases. This CDR3 contains 14 residues. From germline, CDR1 is SGHRS and CDR2 YFSETQ. V was clipped by 0 bases and J by 4 bases, with 10 bases between them. Here the CDR3 DNA reads TGCGCCAGCAGCTTGGAGGGGGGGCCCTATGGCTACACCTTC. Protein sequence: CASSLEGGPYGYTF. The full variable domain, in which reference TRBV5-1 and TRBJ1-2 provide the parts outside the CDR3, is KAGVTQTPRYLIKTRGQQVTLSCSPISGHRSVSWYQQTPGQGLQFLFEYFSETQRNKGNFPGRFSGRQFSNSRSEMNVSTLELGDSALYLCASSLEGGPYGYTFGSGTRLTVV.